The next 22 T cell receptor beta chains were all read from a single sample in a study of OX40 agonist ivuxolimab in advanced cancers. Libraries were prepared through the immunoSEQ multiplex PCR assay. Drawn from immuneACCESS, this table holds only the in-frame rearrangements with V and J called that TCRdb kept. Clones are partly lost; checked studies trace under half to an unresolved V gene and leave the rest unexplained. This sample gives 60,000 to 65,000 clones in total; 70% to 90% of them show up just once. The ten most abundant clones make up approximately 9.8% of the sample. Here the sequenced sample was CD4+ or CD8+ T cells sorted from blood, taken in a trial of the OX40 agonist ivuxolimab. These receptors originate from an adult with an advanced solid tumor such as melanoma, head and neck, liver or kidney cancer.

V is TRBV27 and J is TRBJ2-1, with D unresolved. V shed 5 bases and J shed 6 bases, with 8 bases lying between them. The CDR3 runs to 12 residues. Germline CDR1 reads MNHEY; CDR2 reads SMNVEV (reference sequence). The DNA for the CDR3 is TGTGCCAGCAGTCCCACCTTCAATGAGCAGTTCTTC. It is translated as CASSPTFNEQFF.

This CDR3 is CASSPRGSGDNEQYF. The CDR3 bases are TGTGCCAGCAGTCCTAGGGGTAGCGGGGACAACGAGCAGTACTTC. The chain employs TRBV7-9 and TRBJ2-7, with TRBD2 identical over 8 bases. The CDR3 is 15 amino acids. Germline V gene sequence: CDR1 SEHNR, CDR2 FQNEAQ (reference sequence). J gave up 5 bases and V 6 bases, and 12 bases lay outside the gene matches.

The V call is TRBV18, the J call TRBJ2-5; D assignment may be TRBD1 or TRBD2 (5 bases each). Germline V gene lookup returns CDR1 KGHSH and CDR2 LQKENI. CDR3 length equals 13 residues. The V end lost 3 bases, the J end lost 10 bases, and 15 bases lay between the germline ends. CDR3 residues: CASSPAPRDLQYF. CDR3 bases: TGTGCCAGCTCACCCGCGCCCAGGGACCTCCAGTACTTC.

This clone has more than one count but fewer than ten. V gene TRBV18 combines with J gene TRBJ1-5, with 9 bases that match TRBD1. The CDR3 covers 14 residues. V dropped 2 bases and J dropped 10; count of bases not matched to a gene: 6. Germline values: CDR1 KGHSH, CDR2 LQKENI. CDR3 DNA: TGTGCCAGCTCACCAGAGGGACAGGGTTCACCCCAGCATTTT. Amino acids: CASSPEGQGSPQHF.

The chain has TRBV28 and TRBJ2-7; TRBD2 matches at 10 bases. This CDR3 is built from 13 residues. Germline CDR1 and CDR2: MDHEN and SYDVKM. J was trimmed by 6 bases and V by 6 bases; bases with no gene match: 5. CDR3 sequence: CASRSGRAGEQYF. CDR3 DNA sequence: TGTGCCAGCAGGAGCGGGAGGGCCGGCGAGCAGTACTTC.

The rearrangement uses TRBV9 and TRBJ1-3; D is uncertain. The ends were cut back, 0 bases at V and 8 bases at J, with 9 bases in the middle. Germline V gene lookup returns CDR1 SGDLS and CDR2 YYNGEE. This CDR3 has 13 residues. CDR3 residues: CASSVGFGDTIYF. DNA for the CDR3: TGTGCCAGCAGCGTAGGGTTCGGCGACACCATATATTTT.

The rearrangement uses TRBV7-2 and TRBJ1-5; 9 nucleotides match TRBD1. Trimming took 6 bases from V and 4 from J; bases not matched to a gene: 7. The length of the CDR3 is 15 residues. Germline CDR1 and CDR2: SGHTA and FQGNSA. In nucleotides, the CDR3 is TGTGCCAGCAGTCCACAGGGGGCTAAAAATCAGCCCCAGCATTTT. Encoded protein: CASSPQGAKNQPQHF. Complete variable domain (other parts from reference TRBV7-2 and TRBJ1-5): GAGVSQSPSNKVTEKGKDVELRCDPISGHTALYWYRQSLGQGLEFLIYFQGNSAPDKSGLPSDRFSAERTGGSVSTLTIQRTQQEDSAVYLCASSPQGAKNQPQHFGDGTRLSIL.

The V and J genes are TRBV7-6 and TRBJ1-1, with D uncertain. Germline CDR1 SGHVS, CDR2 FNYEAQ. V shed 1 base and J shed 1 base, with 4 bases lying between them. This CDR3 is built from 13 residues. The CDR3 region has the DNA TGTGCCAGCAGCTTAGTCGAGAACACTGAAGCTTTCTTT. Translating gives CASSLVENTEAFF.

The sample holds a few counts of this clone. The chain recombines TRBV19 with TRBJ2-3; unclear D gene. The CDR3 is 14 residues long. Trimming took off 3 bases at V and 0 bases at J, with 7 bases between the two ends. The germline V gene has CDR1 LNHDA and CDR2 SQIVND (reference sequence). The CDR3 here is CASSIMGSTDTQYF. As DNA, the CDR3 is TGTGCCAGTAGTATTATGGGGAGCACAGATACGCAGTATTTT.

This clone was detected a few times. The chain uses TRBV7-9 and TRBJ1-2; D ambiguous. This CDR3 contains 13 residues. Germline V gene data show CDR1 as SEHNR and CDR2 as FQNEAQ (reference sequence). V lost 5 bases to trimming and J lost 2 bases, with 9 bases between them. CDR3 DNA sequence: TGTGCCAGCAGCGGAGGCTCCAACTATGGCTACACCTTC. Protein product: CASSGGSNYGYTF.

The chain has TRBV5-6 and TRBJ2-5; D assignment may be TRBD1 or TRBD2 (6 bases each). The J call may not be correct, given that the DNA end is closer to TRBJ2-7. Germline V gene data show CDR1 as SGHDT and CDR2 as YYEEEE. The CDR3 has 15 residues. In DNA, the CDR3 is TGTGCCAGCAGCTTGCGGGGGCTCACTACCTACGAGCAGTACTTC. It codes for CASSLRGLTTYEQYF.

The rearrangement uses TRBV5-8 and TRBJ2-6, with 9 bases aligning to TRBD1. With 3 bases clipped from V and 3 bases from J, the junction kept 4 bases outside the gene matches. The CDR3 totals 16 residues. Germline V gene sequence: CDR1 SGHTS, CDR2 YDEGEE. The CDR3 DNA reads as TGTGCCAGCAGCTGGGGACAGGGTGGTGGGGCCAACGTCCTGACTTTC. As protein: CASSWGQGGGANVLTF.

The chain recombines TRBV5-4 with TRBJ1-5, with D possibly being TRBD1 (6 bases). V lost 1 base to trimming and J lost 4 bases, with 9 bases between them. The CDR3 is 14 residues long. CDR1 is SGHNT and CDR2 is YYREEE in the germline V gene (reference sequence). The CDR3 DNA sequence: TGTGCCAGCAGCTTGCTGGGGGCAAATCAGCCCCAGCATTTT. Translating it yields CASSLLGANQPQHF.

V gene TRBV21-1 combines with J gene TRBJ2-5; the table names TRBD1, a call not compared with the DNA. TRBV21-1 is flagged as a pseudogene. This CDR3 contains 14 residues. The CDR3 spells CASSQARTEETQYF. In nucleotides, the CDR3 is TGTGCCAGCAGTCAGGCCAGAACGGAAGAGACCCAGTACTTC.

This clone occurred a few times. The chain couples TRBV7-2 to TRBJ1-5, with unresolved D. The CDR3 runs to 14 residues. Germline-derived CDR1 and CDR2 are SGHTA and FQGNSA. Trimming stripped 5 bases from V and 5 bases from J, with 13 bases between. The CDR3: CASSPEDEYQPQHF. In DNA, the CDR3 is TGTGCCAGCAGCCCTGAAGATGAGTATCAGCCCCAGCATTTT.

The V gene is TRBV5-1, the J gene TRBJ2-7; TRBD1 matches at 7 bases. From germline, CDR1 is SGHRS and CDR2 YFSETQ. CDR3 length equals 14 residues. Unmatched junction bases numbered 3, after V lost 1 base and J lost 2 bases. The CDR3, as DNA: TGCGCCAGCAGCTTGTACAGGGGAGCCTACGAGCAGTACTTC. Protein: CASSLYRGAYEQYF.

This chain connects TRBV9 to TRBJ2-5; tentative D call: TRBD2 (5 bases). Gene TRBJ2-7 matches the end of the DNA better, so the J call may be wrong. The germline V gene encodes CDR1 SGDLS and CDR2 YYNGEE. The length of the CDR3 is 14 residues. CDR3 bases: TGTGCCAGCAGCAGGCAAACTAGTTTCCACGAGCAGTACTTC. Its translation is CASSRQTSFHEQYF.

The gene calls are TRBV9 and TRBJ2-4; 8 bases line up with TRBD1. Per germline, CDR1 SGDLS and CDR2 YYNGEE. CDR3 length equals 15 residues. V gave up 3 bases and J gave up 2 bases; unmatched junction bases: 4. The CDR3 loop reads CASSARQGTKNIQYF. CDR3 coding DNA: TGTGCCAGCAGCGCTCGACAGGGGACCAAAAACATTCAGTACTTC.

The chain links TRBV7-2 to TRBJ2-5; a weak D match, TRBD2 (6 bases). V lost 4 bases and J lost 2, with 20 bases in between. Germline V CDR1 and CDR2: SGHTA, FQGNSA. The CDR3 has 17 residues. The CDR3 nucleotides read TGTGCCAGCAGCTCCCGACAGTCGGGCGGGACTCAAGAGACCCAGTACTTC. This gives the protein CASSSRQSGGTQETQYF.

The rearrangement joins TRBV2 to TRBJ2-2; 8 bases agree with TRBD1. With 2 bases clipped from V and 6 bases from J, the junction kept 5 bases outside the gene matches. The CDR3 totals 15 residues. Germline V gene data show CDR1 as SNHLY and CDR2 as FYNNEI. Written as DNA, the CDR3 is TGTGCCAGCAGTGAAACGGGACAGGCGCCCGGGGAGCTGTTTTTT. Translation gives CASSETGQAPGELFF.

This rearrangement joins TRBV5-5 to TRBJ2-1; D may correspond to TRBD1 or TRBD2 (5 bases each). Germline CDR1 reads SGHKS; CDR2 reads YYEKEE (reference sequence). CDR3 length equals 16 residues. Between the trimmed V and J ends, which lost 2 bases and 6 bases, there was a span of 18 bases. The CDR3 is CASSFSGSRVINEQFF. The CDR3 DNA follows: TGTGCCAGCAGCTTTTCAGGGAGTAGGGTAATCAATGAGCAGTTCTTC.

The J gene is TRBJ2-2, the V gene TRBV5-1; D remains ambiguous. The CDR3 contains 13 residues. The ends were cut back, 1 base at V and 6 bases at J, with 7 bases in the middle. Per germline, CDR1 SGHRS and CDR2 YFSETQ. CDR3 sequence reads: CASSLNPSGELFF. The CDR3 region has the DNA TGCGCCAGCAGCTTGAACCCATCCGGGGAGCTGTTTTTT.